One sample yielded the 26 T cell receptor beta chains listed below, sequenced in a study of PD-1 blockade in classical Hodgkin lymphoma. The time point is: cycle 4 day 1 (C4D1), after six to seven weeks of nivolumab. There was relapse after autologous stem cell transplantation in every patient, and there was variation in brentuximab vedotin exposure. Libraries were prepared by immunoSEQ multiplex PCR; TCRdb keeps only in-frame clonotypes and omits some of them. The sample holds 80,000 to 95,000 clones; approximately 83% are singletons and the top ten take about 18%. Sequences were derived from peripheral blood mononuclear cells (PBMCs), sampled before the fourth cycle of nivolumab. These receptor sequences come from a human donor with classical Hodgkin lymphoma.

The gene calls are TRBV19 and TRBJ1-1; D possibly corresponds to TRBD1 (5 bases). In germline, CDR1 is LNHDA, CDR2 SQIVND (reference sequence). V lost 7 bases and J 6 bases, leaving 21 bases between the germline ends. This CDR3 comprises 15 residues. CDR3 nucleotide sequence: TGTGCCAGTACCCCAGGGCCCCCAATCACCGCTGAAGCTTTCTTT. It translates to CASTPGPPITAEAFF.

This rearrangement joins TRBV27 to TRBJ2-1; unclear D gene. The CDR3 loop spans 16 amino acids. The germline V gene encodes CDR1 MNHEY and CDR2 SMNVEV (reference sequence). V was shortened by 3 bases and J by 8 bases, with 20 bases between the two germline ends. CDR3 bases: TGTGCCAGCAGTTTGATTAATCCGCGGAGTTTGGATGAGCAGTTCTTC. Translating it yields CASSLINPRSLDEQFF.

The genes are TRBV28 and TRBJ2-1; no clear D gene. The CDR3 consists of 16 residues. Germline loops: CDR1 MDHEN, CDR2 SYDVKM. Deletions cut 2 bases from V and 8 bases from J, with 19 bases between. The CDR3 protein is CASSLVPSALGYEQFF. As DNA, the CDR3 is TGTGCCAGCAGTTTAGTACCTAGTGCCCTCGGTTATGAGCAGTTCTTC.

The chain has TRBV5-4 and TRBJ2-5, with TRBD2 matching 10 bases. Germline V gene data show CDR1 as SGHNT and CDR2 as YYREEE (reference sequence). The CDR3 runs 15 residues. With V trimmed by 8 bases and J by 2 bases, 9 bases remained unmatched. The CDR3 loop reads CASSPWTSGQETQYF. The CDR3 DNA is TGTGCCAGTTCTCCCTGGACTAGCGGACAAGAGACCCAGTACTTC.

The V and J genes are TRBV6-6 and TRBJ1-2, with 8 bases aligning to TRBD1. V was clipped by 4 bases and J by 8 bases; unmatched bases: 6. This CDR3 contains 13 residues. The germline V gene has CDR1 MNHNY and CDR2 SVGAGI (reference sequence). The CDR3 DNA is TGTGCCAGCAGTTCCCTACAGGGGGAGGGCTACACCTTC. This translates into CASSSLQGEGYTF.

CDR3 loop: CASSPGHYPSNQPQHF. CDR3 DNA sequence: TGTGCCAGCAGCCCAGGACATTACCCTAGCAATCAGCCCCAGCATTTT. This chain links TRBV7-6 with TRBJ1-5; a weak D match, TRBD1 (5 bases). V dropped 5 bases and J dropped 0 bases, with 14 bases sitting between them. This CDR3 is built from 16 residues. Germline CDR1 SGHVS, CDR2 FNYEAQ. The complete variable domain, with remaining parts taken from reference TRBV7-6 and TRBJ1-5, reads GAGVSQSPRYKVTKRGQDVALRCDPISGHVSLYWYRQALGQGPEFLTYFNYEAQQDKSGLPNDRFSAERPEGSISTLTIQRTEQRDSAMYRCASSPGHYPSNQPQHFGDGTRLSIL.

The rearrangement joins TRBV7-2 to TRBJ2-2, with D perhaps TRBD2 (5 bases). Deletions cut 2 bases from V and 4 bases from J, with 5 bases between. This CDR3 spans 13 amino acids. Germline V gene data show CDR1 as SGHTA and CDR2 as FQGNSA. The CDR3 nucleotides read TGTGCCAGCAGCTTACGGGGCACCGGGGAGCTGTTTTTT. Translated, it gives CASSLRGTGELFF.

The chain carries TRBV4-1 and TRBJ1-4; no reliable D call. Germline CDR1 reads MGHRA; CDR2 reads YSYEKL. The CDR3 is 13 residues long. Trimming took 1 base from V and 7 from J, leaving 7 bases between them. This CDR3 is CASSQVTPEKLFF. The CDR3 DNA reads as TGCGCCAGCAGCCAAGTTACCCCTGAAAAACTGTTTTTT.

The V call is TRBV5-4, the J call TRBJ2-1; 11 nucleotides agree with TRBD2. V gave up 4 bases and J gave up 1 base; unmatched junction bases: 4. The germline gives CDR1 SGHNT, CDR2 YYREEE (reference sequence). This CDR3 region has 16 residues. The DNA for the CDR3 is TGTGCCAGCAGCCCGGGACTAGCGGATTCCTACAATGAGCAGTTCTTC. Translated, it gives CASSPGLADSYNEQFF.

The chain employs TRBV2 and TRBJ2-1; 10 nucleotides match TRBD2. The V segment lost 9 bases and the J segment 8 bases; nucleotides outside the gene matches: 13. Germline lookup yields CDR1 SNHLY and CDR2 FYNNEI. The CDR3 covers 15 residues. The CDR3 is CARKAEAGGPHEQFF. CDR3 nucleotides: TGTGCCAGGAAGGCAGAAGCGGGAGGGCCGCATGAGCAGTTCTTC.

This clone was picked up one time. The chain combines TRBV7-2 with TRBJ1-2, with D maybe TRBD1 (6 bases). CDR3 length: 16 amino acids. Germline V CDR1 and CDR2: SGHTA, FQGNSA. Trimming left V 4 bases short and J 7 bases short, with 22 bases between. CDR3 region: CASSSRPGAASGGYTF. The CDR3 nucleotides read TGTGCCAGCAGCTCGAGACCAGGGGCCGCTTCGGGTGGCTACACCTTC.

The chain has TRBV10-3 and TRBJ2-2; 11 nucleotides align to TRBD2. Per the germline V gene, CDR1 is ENHRY and CDR2 is SYGVKD. The CDR3 sequence is 16 residues long. The V gene end was trimmed by 4 bases and the J gene end by 4 bases; junction bases not matched to a gene: 5. Written as DNA, the CDR3 is TGTGCCATCAGTGCCCACGGGACTAGCGGCACCGGGGAGCTGTTTTTT. Amino acid sequence: CAISAHGTSGTGELFF.

The chain has TRBV7-3 and TRBJ2-3; D gene ambiguous. Germline CDR1 reads SGHTA; CDR2 reads FQGTGA. This CDR3 is built from 15 residues. V lost 5 bases to trimming and J lost 2 bases, with 14 bases between them. For the CDR3, the DNA is TGTGCCAGCAGCCCAGACTCGTCTGTCACAGATACGCAGTATTTT. Protein product: CASSPDSSVTDTQYF.

The chain uses TRBV4-1 and TRBJ1-4; D is perhaps TRBD1 (6 bases). There are 15 residues in the CDR3. Trimming removed 2 bases at V and 7 bases at J, with 14 bases between. Per the germline V gene, CDR1 is MGHRA and CDR2 is YSYEKL. CDR3 sequence reads: CASSQSTGMGEKLFF. CDR3 nucleotides: TGCGCCAGCAGCCAATCTACAGGGATGGGTGAAAAACTGTTTTTT.

This sequence joins TRBV6-1 and TRBJ2-5; a possible D gene is TRBD1 (6 bases). This CDR3 spans 15 amino acids. Trimming stripped 2 bases from V and 5 bases from J, with 15 bases between. Per the germline V gene, CDR1 is MNHNS and CDR2 is SASEGT. DNA for the CDR3: TGTGCCAGCAGTGAAAACAGGGCGGTGGGGGAGACCCAGTACTTC. Protein product: CASSENRAVGETQYF.

This clone was seen just once. The V call is TRBV30, the J call TRBJ1-2; 9 nucleotides line up with TRBD1. Trimming removed 7 bases from V and 2 bases from J; junction bases left unmatched: 11. Germline lookup yields CDR1 GTSNPN and CDR2 SVGIG (reference sequence). This CDR3 spans 15 amino acids. The CDR3 loop is CAYRTPGQGNYGYTF. The CDR3 nucleotides are TGTGCCTACCGAACCCCTGGACAGGGGAACTATGGCTACACCTTC.

V is TRBV5-1 and J is TRBJ1-4; TRBD1 aligns across 10 bases. J gave up 10 bases and V 3 bases, and 9 bases lay outside the gene matches. Germline V gene data show CDR1 as SGHRS and CDR2 as YFSETQ. CDR3 length: 15 residues. CDR3: CASSSMTGGGGKLFF. The CDR3, as DNA: TGCGCCAGCAGCTCCATGACAGGGGGCGGCGGAAAACTGTTTTTT.

The genes are TRBV9 and TRBJ2-7; D is perhaps TRBD1 or TRBD2 (5 bases each). CDR1 SGDLS and CDR2 YYNGEE come from the germline V gene. This CDR3 comprises 14 residues. V was trimmed by 0 bases and J by 3 bases, leaving 10 bases between them. The CDR3: CASSVGGAGYEQYF. The CDR3 DNA is TGTGCCAGCAGCGTAGGAGGGGCTGGCTACGAGCAGTACTTC.

The DNA of the CDR3 is TGTGCCAGCAGCATATTAGCGGGAGCGGTAGATACGCAGTATTTT. It is translated as CASSILAGAVDTQYF. The gene calls are TRBV11-1 and TRBJ2-3; 9 bases are shared with TRBD2. This CDR3 contains 15 residues. With 5 bases clipped from V and 5 bases from J, the junction kept 8 bases outside the gene matches. Per the germline V gene, CDR1 is SGHAT and CDR2 is FQDESV (reference sequence).

The chain uses TRBV10-3 and TRBJ2-7; D is possibly TRBD1 (5 bases). Germline V gives CDR1 ENHRY, CDR2 SYGVKD. There are 11 residues in the CDR3. Trimming cost V 10 bases and J 4 bases, with 11 bases left between them. For the CDR3, the DNA is TGTGCCACCTCCCCAGGGTACGAGCAGTACTTC. Translated: CATSPGYEQYF.

The rearrangement links TRBV7-9 to TRBJ2-7, with a tentative D call TRBD1 (5 bases). From germline, CDR1 is SEHNR and CDR2 FQNEAQ (reference sequence). This CDR3 region has 15 residues. Trimming took off 5 bases at V and 4 bases at J, with 18 bases between the two ends. CDR3 residues: CASSPRQGREYEQYF. Written as DNA, the CDR3 is TGTGCCAGCAGCCCACGTCAGGGAAGGGAATACGAGCAGTACTTC.

The chain combines TRBV6-6 with TRBJ1-1; D is unresolved. The CDR3 has 13 amino acids. Germline CDR1 and CDR2: MNHNY and SVGAGI (reference sequence). V dropped 0 bases and J dropped 4 bases, with 6 bases sitting between them. The CDR3 here is CASSYSSSTEAFF. The CDR3 nucleotides read TGTGCCAGCAGTTACTCGAGTAGCACTGAAGCTTTCTTT.

This chain uses TRBV5-1 with TRBJ2-6; 7 nucleotides match TRBD1. The J segment lost 4 bases and the V segment lost 4 bases, leaving 20 bases of the junction unmatched. This CDR3 is 20 amino acids long. Germline CDR1 is SGHRS and CDR2 is YFSETQ. In DNA form, the CDR3 reads TGCGCCAGCAGCCCCCTCGGCCCGCGACAGGGAGTTTTGGGGGCCAACGTCCTGACTTTC. Protein: CASSPLGPRQGVLGANVLTF.

As DNA, the CDR3 is TGTGCCTGGAGTGCATGGACTAGCGGAACTAGCCAAGAGACCCAGTACTTC. Protein: CAWSAWTSGTSQETQYF. The V gene is TRBV30, the J gene TRBJ2-5, with 10 nucleotides matching TRBD2. From germline, CDR1 is GTSNPN and CDR2 SVGIG (reference sequence). This CDR3 has 17 amino acids. V gave up 1 base and J gave up 1 base; unmatched junction bases: 9. Complete variable domain (other parts from reference TRBV30 and TRBJ2-5): SQTIHQWPATLVQPVGSPLSLECTVEGTSNPNLYWYRQAAGRGLQLLFYSVGIGQISSEVPQNLSASRPQDRQFILSSKKLLLSDSGFYLCAWSAWTSGTSQETQYFGPGTRLLVL.

The chain employs TRBV7-8 and TRBJ1-4, with TRBD1 matching 9 bases. In germline, CDR1 is SGHVS, CDR2 FQNEAQ. This CDR3 region has 14 residues. V gave up 10 bases and J gave up 6 bases; unmatched junction bases: 9. This chain's CDR3 is CATGRTGAYEKLFF. The CDR3 DNA reads TGTGCCACCGGACGGACAGGGGCTTATGAAAAACTGTTTTTT. Combining the CDR3 with reference TRBV7-8 and TRBJ1-4 gives the whole variable domain GAGVSQSPRYKVAKRGQDVALRCDPISGHVSLFWYQQALGQGPEFLTYFQNEAQLDKSGLPSDRFFAERPEGSVSTLKIQRTQQEDSAVYLCATGRTGAYEKLFFGSGTQLSVL.

The V call is TRBV5-1, the J call TRBJ2-2; D is undetermined. The V end lost 0 bases, the J end lost 7 bases, and 4 bases lay between the germline ends. The CDR3 consists of 12 residues. Per germline, CDR1 SGHRS and CDR2 YFSETQ. This CDR3 reads CASSLVIGELFF. For the CDR3, the DNA is TGCGCCAGCAGCTTGGTCATCGGGGAGCTGTTTTTT.